The 16 T cell receptor beta chains listed next were all sequenced from one sample in a study of early T cells in non-severe SARS-CoV-2 infection (dated by TCRdb to about 2021). Library construction relied on 5' RACE. Reads for this sample came from a NextSeq 500. The public reads were quality trimmed at Q25 with fastp and then assembled into clones with MiXCR by TCRdb, keeping productive beta chains. Every CDR3 protein is listed once, alongside the most common genes and DNA of its rows. The sample yields 90,000 to 120,000 distinct CDR3 sequences; roughly 11% were counted once. 6.5% to 8% of the sample rests with the top ten. The specimen sequenced was whole blood. The receptors stem from an adult who was a healthcare worker with PCR-confirmed SARS-CoV-2 infection or an uninfected control (not recorded which).

A few counts support this clonotype. The CDR3 here is CASSPNDRAGYGYTF. CDR3 in DNA: TGTGCCAGCTCGCCCAACGACAGGGCGGGGTATGGCTACACCTTC. This sequence joins TRBV18 and TRBJ1-2; 7 bases are a match to TRBD1. Germline V lookup: CDR1 KGHSH, CDR2 LQKENI. The length of the CDR3 is 15 residues. V shed 6 bases and J 5 bases; nucleotides not matched to a gene: 12.

Details on this clonotype: A single base separates this from a much larger clone, so it may be a read error. This CDR3 is CSAWDNVNTIYF. DNA of the CDR3: TGCAGCGCCTGGGACAACGTTAACACCATATATTTT. The rearrangement uses TRBV29-1 and TRBJ1-3; a weak D match, TRBD1 (6 bases). V was trimmed by 7 bases and J by 7 bases, leaving 14 bases between them. CDR1 is SQVTM and CDR2 is ANQGSEA in the germline V gene. The CDR3 runs 12 residues.

This clonotype has a count of ten or more. The rearrangement uses TRBV20-1 and TRBJ2-3, with 7 bases fitting TRBD1. The trim removed 6 bases at V and 1 base at J, leaving 4 bases unmatched. The CDR3 spans 13 residues. The V gene's germline CDR1 is DFQATT and CDR2 SNEGSKA (reference sequence). CDR3 residues: CSASDRGTDTQYF. In nucleotides, the CDR3 is TGCAGTGCGAGCGACAGGGGCACAGATACGCAGTATTTT.

This clonotype was observed a handful of times. The chain employs TRBV12-3 or TRBV12-4 and TRBJ1-1; D is ambiguous. V was pared by 8 bases and J by 7 bases, with 11 bases between. The CDR3 spans 11 residues. In DNA form, the CDR3 reads TGTGCCAGCGGAAGTCTCCGTGAAGCTTTCTTT. This codes for CASGSLREAFF.

The chain combines TRBV7-8 with TRBJ2-5; TRBD1 matches at 9 bases. Germline values: CDR1 SGHVS, CDR2 FQNEAQ. The CDR3 has 15 residues. V shed 2 bases, J shed 0 bases, and the junction held 1 base outside the gene matches. The CDR3 loop reads CASSLRQGDQETQYF. CDR3 nucleotides: TGTGCCAGCAGCTTAAGACAGGGGGACCAAGAGACCCAGTACTTC. Supplemented by reference TRBV7-8 and TRBJ2-5, the full variable domain reads GAGVSQSPRYKVAKRGQDVALRCDPISGHVSLFWYQQALGQGPEFLTYFQNEAQLDKSGLPSDRFFAERPEGSVSTLKIQRTQQEDSAVYLCASSLRQGDQETQYFGPGTRLLVL.

This clonotype was recorded many times. V is TRBV21-1 and J is TRBJ2-3. TRBV21-1 is recorded as a pseudogene. The CDR3 has 13 amino acids. The DNA for the CDR3 is TGCAAACGGTCGATCGGAAGCACAGATACGCAGTATTTT. This sequence encodes CKRSIGSTDTQYF.

This clonotype appeared many times. The V and J genes are TRBV12-3 or TRBV12-4 and TRBJ1-3; D is ambiguous. V dropped 4 bases and J dropped 4 bases, with 17 bases sitting between them. The CDR3 runs to 16 residues. The CDR3 region has the DNA TGTGCCAGCAGTTCCGACACTGTCGGTTCAGGAAACACCATATATTTT. This gives the protein CASSSDTVGSGNTIYF.

There are many counts of this clonotype. The rearrangement uses TRBV6-2 or TRBV6-3 and TRBJ2-2; 11 bases align to TRBD2. V gave up 2 bases and J gave up 5 bases; unmatched junction bases: 7. The CDR3 extends over 17 amino acids. Germline V gene lookup returns CDR1 MNHEY and CDR2 SVGEGT. Written as DNA, the CDR3 is TGTGCCAGCAGTTACACACTAGCGGGAGATGGGACCGGGGAGCTGTTTTTT. It codes for CASSYTLAGDGTGELFF.

The gene calls are TRBV10-3 and TRBJ2-1, with 11 bases lining up with TRBD1. The CDR3 extends over 13 amino acids. CDR1 and CDR2 from the germline V gene are ENHRY and SYGVKD. The junction had 3 bases not matched to a gene; V was cut back by 10 bases and J by 4 bases. DNA of the CDR3: TGTGCCACCCGGGACAGGGGGTACAATGAGCAGTTCTTC. Protein sequence: CATRDRGYNEQFF.

The rearrangement uses TRBV6-5 and TRBJ2-5; D call uncertain. Trimming took off 7 bases at V and 3 bases at J, with 9 bases between the two ends. CDR3 size: 12 residues. Germline V gene lookup returns CDR1 MNHEY and CDR2 SVGAGI. The CDR3 protein is CASKVGEETQYF. The CDR3 nucleotides are TGTGCCAGCAAGGTGGGCGAAGAGACCCAGTACTTC.

The chain uses TRBV3-1 and TRBJ2-1; D ambiguous. Trimming left V 0 bases short and J 7 bases short, with 13 bases between. Germline V gene lookup returns CDR1 LGHDT and CDR2 YNNKEL (reference sequence). The CDR3 has 15 amino acids. The CDR3 here is CASSQEYGVTNEQFF. As DNA, the CDR3 is TGTGCCAGCAGCCAAGAGTACGGTGTTACAAATGAGCAGTTCTTC.

This clonotype was counted ten times or more. The chain has TRBV11-2 and TRBJ1-2, with D possibly TRBD1 on 5 matching bases. The germline V gene encodes CDR1 SGHAT and CDR2 FQNNGV. The CDR3 spans 13 residues. Between the trimmed V and J ends, which lost 0 bases and 6 bases, there was a span of 8 bases. CDR3 residues: CASSLEPGHGYTF. Written as DNA, the CDR3 is TGTGCCAGCAGCTTAGAACCAGGGCATGGCTACACCTTC.

At least ten counts were recorded for this clonotype. The rearrangement joins TRBV2 to TRBJ2-7; 13 bases agree with TRBD2. The CDR3 contains 16 residues. Germline V CDR1 and CDR2: SNHLY, FYNNEI. V lost 6 bases, J lost 1 base, and 6 bases stayed unmatched. CDR3 sequence reads: CASSRGLAGASYEQYF. The CDR3 DNA is TGTGCCAGCAGCAGAGGACTAGCGGGAGCGTCCTACGAGCAGTACTTC.

This clonotype was found many times. The rearrangement joins TRBV11-2 to TRBJ2-1, with 10 bases aligning to TRBD2. CDR1 is SGHAT, CDR2 FQNNGV, per germline. The CDR3 is 15 residues long. V gave up 2 bases and J gave up 6 bases; unmatched junction bases: 4. Here the CDR3 DNA reads TGTGCCAGCAGCTTACGGGCTAGCGGGAGCAATGAGCAGTTCTTC. This codes for CASSLRASGSNEQFF.

J is TRBJ1-3 and V is TRBV27; no firm D call. The V gene lost 6 bases and the J gene lost 0 bases, with 9 bases spanning the gap. CDR1 MNHEY and CDR2 SMNVEV come from the germline V gene (reference sequence). The CDR3 totals 14 residues. The CDR3 region is CASRGYNSGNTIYF. The DNA for the CDR3 is TGTGCCAGCAGGGGATACAACTCTGGAAACACCATATATTTT.

This clonotype was seen at least ten times. The chain combines TRBV24-1 with TRBJ2-3; 9 positions match TRBD1. V lost 7 bases and J lost 2; bases outside the gene matches: 6. This CDR3 region has 15 residues. Germline CDR1 reads KGHDR; CDR2 reads SFDVKD. Written as DNA, the CDR3 is TGTGCCACCAGCGTGGGACAGGGCTACACAGATACGCAGTATTTT. It specifies CATSVGQGYTDTQYF.